The 18 T cell receptor beta chains given below trace back to one sample, sequenced in a study of Graves' ophthalmopathy and Graves' hyperthyroidism. Amplifying from RNA transcripts, the study obtained TCR beta CDR3 regions. An opening RT-PCR round employed HTBI primers and preceded a second-round multiplex PCR. TCRdb recomputed calls from the multiplex PCR reads with MiXCR, one row per CDR3 protein. The table records about 1.1 million distinct CDR3 sequences, 36% of them present only once. Source material: peripheral blood or thyroid tissue (not recorded which). The receptors were sampled from an adult man with Graves' hyperthyroidism.

The chain has TRBV29-1 and TRBJ2-7; TRBD2 aligns across 13 bases. The end of the DNA fits TRBJ2-1 better, so the J call may be wrong. CDR3 size: 14 residues. CDR1 is SQVTM, CDR2 ANQGSEA, per germline. CDR3 protein: CSAPGTSGINEQFF. CDR3 nucleotide sequence: TGCAGCGCTCCCGGGACTAGCGGGATAAATGAGCAGTTCTTC.

The chain carries TRBV10-3 and TRBJ1-5; tentatively, D is TRBD1 (6 bases). Germline lookup yields CDR1 ENHRY and CDR2 SYGVKD. This CDR3 has 15 residues. V was cut by 10 bases and J by 7 bases, with 23 bases left in between. The CDR3 is CASSRWVDTGQPQHF. The DNA for the CDR3 is TGTGCCAGTTCGAGGTGGGTCGACACAGGGCAGCCCCAGCATTTT.

This clonotype was observed a handful of times. V is TRBV4-1 and J is TRBJ1-2; D unresolved. The CDR3 totals 16 residues. The ends were cut back, 1 base at V and 6 bases at J, with 18 bases in the middle. Germline values: CDR1 MGHRA, CDR2 YSYEKL. CDR3 protein: CASSQGEAVRLHGYTF. DNA for the CDR3: TGCGCCAGCAGCCAAGGAGAGGCCGTCAGGTTACATGGCTACACCTTC.

The chain uses TRBV10-1 and TRBJ2-7; 9 nucleotides line up with TRBD2. The CDR3 is made up of 13 amino acids. The J segment lost 5 bases and the V segment lost 8 bases, leaving 7 bases of the junction unmatched. Germline assignment: CDR1 WNHNN and CDR2 SYGVQD (reference sequence). The CDR3 DNA follows: TGCGCCAGCGCGGGGGGGCAAATCCACGAGCAGTACTTC. Residues: CASAGGQIHEQYF.

This clonotype appeared many times. The chain couples TRBV9 to TRBJ1-5, with D unresolved. This CDR3 region has 12 residues. Trimming removed 6 bases at V and 4 bases at J, with 8 bases between. CDR1 is SGDLS, CDR2 YYNGEE, per germline. The DNA of the CDR3 is TGTGCCAGCATAAGTGGGAATCAGCCCCAGCATTTT. Translated: CASISGNQPQHF.

Notes on this clonotype: This may be a read error, as it is one base from a much larger clone. The rearrangement joins TRBV29-1 to TRBJ2-5; 11 bases agree with TRBD2. CDR1 is SQVTM and CDR2 is ANQGSEA in the germline V gene. This CDR3 contains 14 residues. The CDR3 DNA is TGCAGCGTTTTTGGGACTAGCGGACAAGAGGCCCAGTACTTC. It specifies CSVFGTSGQEAQYF.

The chain recombines TRBV15 with TRBJ1-5; D call uncertain. Trimming took 0 bases from V and 6 from J, leaving 24 bases between them. This CDR3 is 19 amino acids long. Germline V gene sequence: CDR1 LNHNV, CDR2 YYDKDF (reference sequence). The CDR3 bases are TGTGCCACCAGCAGAGATATGAGCAGCTGGGTGGCGGTCGGTCAGCCCCAGCATTTT. This translates into CATSRDMSSWVAVGQPQHF.

This clonotype was seen ten or more times. The gene calls are TRBV6-5 and TRBJ1-6, with D possibly TRBD1 on 6 matching bases. This CDR3 is built from 12 residues. Looked up from germline, CDR1 is MNHEY and CDR2 is SVGAGI. Trimming stripped 6 bases from V and 10 bases from J, with 10 bases between. CDR3 residues: CASRFRGSPLHF. In nucleotides, the CDR3 is TGTGCCAGCAGATTCAGGGGCTCACCCCTCCACTTT.

The table lists this clonotype with a few counts. The chain links TRBV19 to TRBJ2-2; TRBD1 is a possible D gene (6 bases). CDR3 length equals 14 residues. Trimming stripped 9 bases from V and 3 bases from J, with 14 bases between. Germline CDR1 LNHDA, CDR2 SQIVND (reference sequence). CDR3 region: CASNGQWDTGELFF. The CDR3 DNA is TGTGCCAGCAACGGACAGTGGGACACCGGGGAGCTGTTTTTT.

At least ten counts were recorded for this clonotype. The gene calls are TRBV29-1 and TRBJ2-5, with 7 bases fitting TRBD2. J was trimmed by 3 bases and V by 6 bases; bases with no gene match: 10. Looked up from germline, CDR1 is SQVTM and CDR2 is ANQGSEA. The CDR3 runs 14 residues. CDR3 protein: CSVGHRGGEETQYF. CDR3 coding DNA: TGCAGCGTCGGTCATCGTGGGGGGGAAGAGACCCAGTACTTC.

The chain has TRBV6-5 and TRBJ2-5, with 8 bases lining up with TRBD1. In germline, CDR1 is MNHEY, CDR2 SVGAGI. The CDR3 length is 14 residues. The junction had 5 bases not matched to a gene; V was cut back by 7 bases and J by 1 base. The CDR3 region is CASTHDRGQETQYF. The CDR3 DNA sequence: TGTGCCAGCACCCATGACAGGGGCCAAGAGACCCAGTACTTC.

The table lists this clonotype with many counts. A junction end diverges from the germline sequence, so it may reflect a read error. This rearrangement joins TRBV5-1 to TRBJ1-1, with a weak D call TRBD1 (5 bases). The germline V gene encodes CDR1 SGHRS and CDR2 YFSETQ. This CDR3 has 14 amino acids. CDR3: CASSPGTVNTEAFF. Written as DNA, the CDR3 is TGTGCCAGCAGTCCCGGGACGGTGAACACTGAAGCTTTCTTT. The full variable domain, with the rest looked up from reference TRBV5-1 and TRBJ1-1, is KAGVTQTPRYLIKTRGQQVTLSCSPISGHRSVSWYQQTPGQGLQFLFEYFSETQRNKGNFPGRFSGRQFSNSRSEMNVSTLELGDSALYLCASSPGTVNTEAFFGQGTRLTVV.

This chain joins TRBV25-1 and TRBJ1-1; tentatively, D is TRBD1 (6 bases). Trimming removed 8 bases at V and 6 bases at J, with 16 bases between. The CDR3 has 13 residues. Per the germline V gene, CDR1 is MGHDK and CDR2 is SYGVNS. The CDR3 reads CASLDSLGAEAFF. CDR3 in DNA: TGTGCCAGCTTGGACAGTTTGGGCGCTGAAGCTTTCTTT.

The rearrangement joins TRBV20-1 to TRBJ2-5; either TRBD1 or TRBD2 may fit D (6 bases each). V gave up 0 bases and J gave up 5 bases, with 10 bases separating them. Germline V gene data show CDR1 as DFQATT and CDR2 as SNEGSKA (reference sequence). The CDR3 totals 13 residues. CDR3 DNA sequence: TGCAGTGCTAGAGAGGGGGGCGGCGAGACCCAGTACTTC. Translation gives CSAREGGGETQYF.

In regard to this clonotype: This may arise from a read error, as a much more abundant clone is one base away. The rearrangement joins TRBV14 to TRBJ1-2; no clear D. The CDR3 sequence is 14 residues long. Trimming shortened V by 3 bases and J by 5 bases, and 13 bases separated the two germline ends. The germline gives CDR1 SGHDN, CDR2 FVKESK. CDR3 protein: CASSHWEPIYGYTF. In nucleotides, the CDR3 is TGTGCCAGCAGCCACTGGGAACCGATATATGGCTACACCTTC.

The chain employs TRBV7-9 and TRBJ2-5, with TRBD1 matching 7 bases. The CDR3 has 13 residues. CDR1 and CDR2 from the germline V gene are SEHNR and FQNEAQ (reference sequence). V was clipped by 5 bases and J by 11 bases; unmatched bases: 11. For the CDR3, the DNA is TGTGCCAGCAGCACAGGGGTGGCAGATACGCAGTACTTC. Its protein product is CASSTGVADTQYF.

This clonotype was detected ten times or more. The V gene is TRBV15, the J gene TRBJ2-7, with TRBD1 matching over 9 bases. V dropped 2 bases and J dropped 5; count of bases not matched to a gene: 7. The CDR3 loop spans 15 amino acids. Germline values: CDR1 LNHNV, CDR2 YYDKDF (reference sequence). In DNA, the CDR3 is TGTGCCACCAGCAGACACAAAGGGACAGGGCACGAGCAGTACTTC. Its protein is CATSRHKGTGHEQYF.

The V call is TRBV20-1, the J call TRBJ2-5; D call uncertain. The CDR3 contains 14 residues. The V and J ends lost 0 bases and 3 bases respectively, with 11 bases between them. Germline CDR1 DFQATT, CDR2 SNEGSKA (reference sequence). CDR3 sequence reads: CSAREIPGKETQYF. In nucleotides, the CDR3 is TGCAGTGCTAGAGAGATACCGGGTAAAGAGACCCAGTACTTC.